The source of this TCR beta chain is a study of T-cell reconstitution after alpha-beta-depleted transplantation in children. As it was prepared, the TCRbeta library received unique molecular identifiers. TCRdb re-called the PCR reads with MiXCR, one entry per CDR3 protein. Here the sample spans some 220,000 distinct CDR3 sequences, roughly a tenth being singletons. There are a few counts of this clonotype. Germline V lookup: CDR1 LNHDA, CDR2 SQIVND (reference sequence). V was pared by 7 bases and J by 8 bases, with 14 bases between. This CDR3 region has 12 residues. The source is a human donor who donated a stem cell graft to a child with acute lymphoblastic leukemia. This sample comprised PBMCs from the stem cell graft donor, obtained from the stem cell graft. The rearrangement links TRBV19 to TRBJ1-1; TRBD1 might be the D (5 bases). The CDR3 reads CASTMGTAEAFF. DNA for the CDR3: TGTGCCAGTACCATGGGGACGGCCGAAGCTTTCTTT.